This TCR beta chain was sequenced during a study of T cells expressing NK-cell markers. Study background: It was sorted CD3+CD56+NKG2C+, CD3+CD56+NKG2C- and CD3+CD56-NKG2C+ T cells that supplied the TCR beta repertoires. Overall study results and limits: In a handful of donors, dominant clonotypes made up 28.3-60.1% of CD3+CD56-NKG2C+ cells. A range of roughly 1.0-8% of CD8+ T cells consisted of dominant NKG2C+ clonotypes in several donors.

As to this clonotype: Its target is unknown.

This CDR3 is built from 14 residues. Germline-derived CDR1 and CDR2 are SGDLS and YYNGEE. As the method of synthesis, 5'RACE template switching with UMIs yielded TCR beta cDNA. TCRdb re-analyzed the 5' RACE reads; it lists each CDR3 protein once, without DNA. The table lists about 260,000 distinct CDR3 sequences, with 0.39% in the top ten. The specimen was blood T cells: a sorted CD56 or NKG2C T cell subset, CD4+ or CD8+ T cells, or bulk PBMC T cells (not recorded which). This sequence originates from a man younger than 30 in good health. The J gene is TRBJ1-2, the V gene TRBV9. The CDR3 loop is CASSVDDRRGGYTF.